This TCR beta chain was observed in a study of OX40 agonist ivuxolimab in advanced cancers. V trimming: 8 bases; J trimming: 5 bases; junction bases outside the gene matches: 8. This CDR3 is 15 amino acids long. Germline lookup yields CDR1 MNHNS and CDR2 SASEGT. Clones were read by immunoSEQ multiplex PCR, and TCRdb kept only the in-frame ones, dropping some. Counted here are roughly 60,000 clones, about four fifths occurring once; the ten biggest clones make up 4.6%. The source was CD4+ or CD8+ T cells sorted from blood, collected in a trial of the OX40 agonist ivuxolimab. This sequence originates from an adult with an advanced solid tumor such as melanoma, head and neck, liver or kidney cancer. The chain couples TRBV6-1 to TRBJ2-2; TRBD2 aligns across 10 bases. The CDR3 spells CASRSLTSGTGELFF. CDR3 bases: TGTGCCAGCCGATCCTTGACTAGCGGGACCGGGGAGCTGTTTTTT.